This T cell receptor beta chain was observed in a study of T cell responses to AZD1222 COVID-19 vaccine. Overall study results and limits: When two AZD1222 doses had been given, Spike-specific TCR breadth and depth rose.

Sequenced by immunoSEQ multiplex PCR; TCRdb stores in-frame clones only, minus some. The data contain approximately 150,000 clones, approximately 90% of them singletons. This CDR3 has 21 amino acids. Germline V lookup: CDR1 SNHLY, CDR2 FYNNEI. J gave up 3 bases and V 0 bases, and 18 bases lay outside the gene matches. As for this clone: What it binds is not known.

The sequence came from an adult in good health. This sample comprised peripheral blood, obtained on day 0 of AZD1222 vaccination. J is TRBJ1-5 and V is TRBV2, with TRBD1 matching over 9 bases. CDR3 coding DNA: TGTGCCAGCAGTGAAGCGGTACGTCCCGGGACAGGGTCGGACTCCAATCAGCCCCAGCATTTT. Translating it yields CASSEAVRPGTGSDSNQPQHF.